Below, 11 T cell receptor beta chains from the same sample are listed, as sequenced in a study of vaccination effects on CD4 cells after COVID-19. No cognate antigen is known for these TCRs. Method: immunoSEQ multiplex PCR; TCRdb's copy keeps in-frame clones and lacks some. The sample includes 41,000 or so clones, under 70% of them seen just once. Under the ViraFEST assay, PBMC were stimulated with viral peptide pools so that antigen-specific CD4+ T cells expanded. Sequencing was performed afterwards. Isolating CD4+ T cells followed ten to eleven days of culture. In the vaccine recipients, nucleocapsid antibodies were negative and there was no prior SARS-CoV-2 infection. The material sequenced was CD4+ T cells from PBMCs cultured with HCoV-OC43 spike peptides, taken before COVID-19 vaccination. Regarding subset: HCoV-OC43 spike overlapping peptide pool stimulation. The receptors here all came from a human donor who received a COVID-19 vaccine.

V usage is TRBV12-3 or TRBV12-4 and J usage is TRBJ1-5; D remains ambiguous. V dropped 6 bases and J dropped 5 bases, with 8 bases sitting between them. The CDR3 runs to 12 residues. CDR3 protein: CASSDGYQPQHF. CDR3 bases: TGTGCCAGCAGCGACGGGTATCAGCCCCAGCATTTT.

This chain joins TRBV27 and TRBJ2-7, with D perhaps TRBD1 (5 bases). Germline assignment: CDR1 MNHEY and CDR2 SMNVEV (reference sequence). CDR3 length: 15 residues. V dropped 2 bases and J dropped 2 bases, with 13 bases sitting between them. CDR3 DNA: TGTGCCAGCAGTTTAAAGGGGTGGCAGACCTACGAGCAGTACTTC. Translating it yields CASSLKGWQTYEQYF.

CDR3: CASSYSVNLGGDEQYF. The CDR3 nucleotides are TGTGCCAGCAGTTACTCGGTAAACTTGGGGGGGGACGAGCAGTACTTC. This chain connects TRBV6-5 to TRBJ2-7; 7 nucleotides match TRBD2. The CDR3 covers 16 residues. CDR1 MNHEY and CDR2 SVGAGI come from the germline V gene. V trimming: 0 bases; J trimming: 5 bases; junction bases outside the gene matches: 10.

CDR3 bases: TGTGCCAGTCGAAACAGGGGAAATAATTCACCCCTCCACTTT. Translated: CASRNRGNNSPLHF. This chain links TRBV3-1 (or the pseudogene TRBV3-2) with TRBJ1-6; 7 bases are shared with TRBD1. J gave up 5 bases and V 9 bases, and 7 bases lay outside the gene matches. The CDR3 sequence is 14 residues long. In germline, CDR1 is LGHDT, CDR2 YNNKEL (reference sequence).

CDR3 amino acids: CASSPPSGQISGNTIYF. For the CDR3, the DNA is TGTGCCAGCTCACCACCATCGGGACAGATCTCTGGAAACACCATATATTTT. V is TRBV18 and J is TRBJ1-3, with 7 bases that match TRBD1. V was clipped by 0 bases and J by 0 bases; unmatched bases: 5. The germline V gene has CDR1 KGHSH and CDR2 LQKENI. The CDR3 is 17 residues long.

With respect to this clone: The DNA is omitted, as the CDR3 cannot be located on it reliably, and the CDR3 follows TCRdb's listing. The chain joins TRBV18 to TRBJ2-7; TRBD2, as called in the table, went unchecked against the DNA. Per germline, CDR1 KGHSH and CDR2 LQKENI. From its first to its last residue, the CDR3 has 14 amino acids. The CDR3 loop is CASSPGVGSGTEYF.

This chain uses TRBV28 with TRBJ1-1; D possibly corresponds to TRBD1 (6 bases). This CDR3 region has 13 residues. Germline CDR1 reads MDHEN; CDR2 reads SYDVKM. The V gene lost 6 bases and the J gene lost 4 bases, with 12 bases spanning the gap. The CDR3 protein is CASSRGRSTEAFF. The CDR3, as DNA: TGTGCCAGCAGCCGGGGGCGGAGCACTGAAGCTTTCTTT. Variable domain in full (rest from reference TRBV28 and TRBJ1-1): DVKVTQSSRYLVKRTGEKVFLECVQDMDHENMFWYRQDPGLGLRLIYFSYDVKMKEKGDIPEGYSVSREKKERFSLILESASTNQTSMYLCASSRGRSTEAFFGQGTRLTVV.

This clone was detected a few times. J is TRBJ1-3 and V is TRBV2; D is ambiguous. V dropped 8 bases and J dropped 0 bases, with 8 bases sitting between them. Germline values: CDR1 SNHLY, CDR2 FYNNEI. The CDR3 consists of 13 residues. CDR3 nucleotides: TGTGCCAGCCGGGTGCACTCTGGAAACACCATATATTTT. This gives the protein CASRVHSGNTIYF.

The V gene is TRBV29-1, the J gene TRBJ1-1; 8 bases agree with TRBD1. This CDR3 is built from 14 residues. The germline V gene encodes CDR1 SQVTM and CDR2 ANQGSEA. With V trimmed by 5 bases and J by 1 base, 6 bases remained unmatched. CDR3 in DNA: TGCAGCGTTCGATCAGGGGGCTGGAACACTGAAGCTTTCTTT. This gives the protein CSVRSGGWNTEAFF.

The chain uses TRBV12-5 and TRBJ1-2, with 9 bases lining up with TRBD1. With 0 bases clipped from V and 0 bases from J, the junction kept 2 bases outside the gene matches. Germline V gene lookup returns CDR1 LGHNT and CDR2 FRNRAP. The CDR3 spans 16 residues. This CDR3 is CASGLVGQGTNYGYTF. The CDR3 coding sequence is TGTGCTAGTGGTTTGGTCGGACAGGGGACTAACTATGGCTACACCTTC. The full variable domain, with the rest looked up from reference TRBV12-5 and TRBJ1-2, is DARVTQTPRHKVTEMGQEVTMRCQPILGHNTVFWYRQTMMQGLELLAYFRNRAPLDDSGMPKDRFSAEMPDATLATLKIQPSEPRDSAVYFCASGLVGQGTNYGYTFGSGTRLTVV.

This rearrangement joins TRBV4-2 to TRBJ1-3; D remains ambiguous. Germline-derived CDR1 and CDR2 are LGHNA and YNFKEQ. The CDR3 is 18 amino acids. V lost 0 bases and J lost 2, with 17 bases in between. The DNA for the CDR3 is TGTGCCAGCAGCCAAGATACGGACTTCCGTAGGCCTGGAAACACCATATATTTT. Its translation: CASSQDTDFRRPGNTIYF.